This T cell receptor beta chain originates from a study of T cell therapy after organ transplantation. About the study: Patients received up to 6 T cell doses every 2 weeks. About 85% of the ten patients were clinical responders.

Overall study findings and caveats: Concurrent antirejection and antiviral drugs remain unassessed confounders.

Trimming took 8 bases from V and 5 from J, leaving 9 bases between them. This CDR3 has 12 amino acids. The germline CDR1 and CDR2 sequences are MNHNY and SVGAGI (reference sequence). TCRdb's copy holds only in-frame clones and misses some; the assay was immunoSEQ multiplex PCR. The sample holds tens of thousands of clones, approximately 94% seen once. In the case of this clone: The antigen is unknown.

The V and J genes are TRBV6-6 and TRBJ1-4, with D unclear. Source: CD8+ T cells from blood, taken before autologous CMV-specific T cell therapy. This TCR was recovered from a human patient who had received a solid organ transplant and had CMV disease. The CDR3 DNA reads TGTGCCAGCTGTCCACTAAATGAAAAACTGTTTTTT. Translation: CASCPLNEKLFF.